The clone carrying this TCR beta chain was found once. The sample belongs to a study of blood T cell repertoires in COVID-19. This CDR3 has 17 residues. The ends were cut back, 0 bases at V and 6 bases at J, with 20 bases in the middle. Per germline, CDR1 LNHDA and CDR2 SQIVND (reference sequence). Methods used by the authors: Estimation of nucleated cell counts relied on the amplification of reference gene primers. Data came from immunoSEQ multiplex PCR; TCRdb stores just in-frame clones and leaves some out. The DNA was the basis for D and trimming; V, J and clone size are from that table. The sample has around 300,000 clones, roughly 86% seen once.

The TCR originated in a woman in her twenties or thirties who had recovered from COVID-19. This chain uses TRBV19 with TRBJ1-1; the D is unclear. The sample was peripheral blood. This CDR3 reads CASSIDEDYWPSPEAFF. The CDR3 DNA sequence: TGTGCCAGTAGTATAGATGAGGACTATTGGCCTTCGCCTGAAGCTTTCTTT.